The 26 T cell receptor beta chains below were found in one sample sequenced in a study of OX40 agonist ivuxolimab in advanced cancers. The assay was immunoSEQ multiplex PCR, and TCRdb's table has in-frame clones only and misses some. The sample includes 65,000 to 85,000 clones, roughly 92% of them seen just once. The material was CD4+ or CD8+ T cells sorted from blood, obtained in a trial of the OX40 agonist ivuxolimab. These receptors were taken from an adult with an advanced solid tumor such as melanoma, head and neck, liver or kidney cancer.

V gene TRBV18 combines with J gene TRBJ2-1; 8 bases match TRBD2. V lost 0 bases and J lost 8; bases outside the gene matches: 9. The CDR3 extends over 16 amino acids. Germline loops: CDR1 KGHSH, CDR2 LQKENI. In DNA, the CDR3 is TGTGCCAGCTCACCACCTGGTCTAGCGGGTTCACATGAGCAGTTCTTC. Its protein is CASSPPGLAGSHEQFF.

This chain joins TRBV18 and TRBJ1-1; D gene uncertain. CDR1 and CDR2 from the germline V gene are KGHSH and LQKENI. Trimming took 0 bases from V and 0 from J, leaving 14 bases between them. The CDR3 is made up of 17 amino acids. The CDR3, as DNA: TGTGCCAGCTCACCACCAAATGTCGCGCAAGTGAACACTGAAGCTTTCTTT. Amino acids: CASSPPNVAQVNTEAFF.

This chain links TRBV28 with TRBJ1-2; D is ambiguous. The V gene's germline CDR1 is MDHEN and CDR2 SYDVKM. The V end lost 3 bases, the J end lost 4 bases, and 9 bases lay between the germline ends. This CDR3 has 13 amino acids. The CDR3 DNA is TGTGCCAGCAGTTTTCGGGGTCCCTATGGCTACACCTTC. Translated, it gives CASSFRGPYGYTF.

The rearrangement joins TRBV6-1 to TRBJ1-2, with a possible D match to TRBD1 (5 bases). Between the trimmed V and J ends, which lost 6 bases and 7 bases, there was a span of 21 bases. Germline CDR1 MNHNS, CDR2 SASEGT. This CDR3 has 15 amino acids. CDR3: CASSGDGAIAGGYTF. For the CDR3, the DNA is TGTGCCAGCAGCGGGGACGGCGCGATAGCTGGTGGCTACACCTTC.

This chain connects TRBV11-2 to TRBJ1-2; TRBD1 might be the D (5 bases). Germline values: CDR1 SGHAT, CDR2 FQNNGV. V lost 5 bases and J lost 1, with 11 bases in between. The CDR3 contains 14 residues. The CDR3 DNA reads TGTGCCAGCAGCAAAGGGACGGTTAACTATGGCTACACCTTC. It specifies CASSKGTVNYGYTF.

This chain connects TRBV6-5 to TRBJ2-7; 7 bases fit TRBD2. The CDR3 extends over 15 amino acids. CDR1 MNHEY and CDR2 SVGAGI come from the germline V gene. Trimming took 0 bases from V and 0 from J; bases not matched to a gene: 2. The CDR3, as DNA: TGTGCCAGCAGTTACTCGGCGGGGGTCTCCTACGAGCAGTACTTC. Amino acid sequence: CASSYSAGVSYEQYF.

CDR3 sequence: CASKATGGAGNTIYF. The CDR3 DNA follows: TGTGCCAGCAAGGCTACAGGGGGTGCTGGAAACACCATATATTTT. The J gene is TRBJ1-3, the V gene TRBV6-1; 8 bases fit TRBD1. V gave up 7 bases and J gave up 2 bases; unmatched junction bases: 7. This CDR3 contains 15 residues. Germline CDR1 reads MNHNS; CDR2 reads SASEGT.

The chain recombines TRBV30 with TRBJ2-2, with D tentatively TRBD1 or TRBD2 (5 bases each). This CDR3 has 14 amino acids. Germline CDR1 is GTSNPN and CDR2 is SVGIG (reference sequence). V gave up 0 bases and J gave up 6 bases, with 11 bases separating them. The CDR3 coding sequence is TGTGCCTGGAGTGTACTAGGGGCCGCCGGGGAGCTGTTTTTT. The encoded protein is CAWSVLGAAGELFF.

The CDR3 protein is CASFMGQGVTGELFF. The CDR3 DNA sequence: TGTGCCAGCTTTATGGGACAGGGGGTCACCGGGGAGCTGTTTTTT. The chain is built from TRBV6-5 and TRBJ2-2, with 11 bases identical to TRBD1. This CDR3 contains 15 residues. Germline CDR1 MNHEY, CDR2 SVGAGI. V dropped 8 bases and J dropped 4; count of bases not matched to a gene: 6.

This clone was detected once. The chain carries TRBV29-1 and TRBJ2-3, with a weak D call TRBD2 (6 bases). Germline loops: CDR1 SQVTM, CDR2 ANQGSEA. The length of the CDR3 is 16 residues. Trimming stripped 5 bases from V and 2 bases from J, with 20 bases between. The CDR3 loop reads CSVSYSPLAPTDTQYF. The CDR3 coding sequence is TGCAGCGTTTCATATTCCCCACTAGCCCCCACAGATACGCAGTATTTT.

The genes are TRBV30 and TRBJ1-1; no firm D call. V was shortened by 1 base and J by 6 bases, with 12 bases between the two germline ends. The germline gives CDR1 GTSNPN, CDR2 SVGIG (reference sequence). The CDR3 has 13 residues. The DNA for the CDR3 is TGTGCCTGGAGTGAAAGGAGGGCCGCTGAAGCTTTCTTT. Translated, it gives CAWSERRAAEAFF.

V and J are TRBV7-2 and TRBJ2-2; 8 nucleotides agree with TRBD2. This CDR3 comprises 15 residues. J was trimmed by 1 base and V by 5 bases; bases with no gene match: 3. Germline V lookup: CDR1 SGHTA, CDR2 FQGNSA. The CDR3 sequence: CASSKSGRNTGELFF. DNA of the CDR3: TGTGCCAGCAGCAAGAGCGGGAGGAACACCGGGGAGCTGTTTTTT.

The rearrangement joins TRBV7-8 to TRBJ2-1; D is perhaps TRBD1 or TRBD2 (5 bases each). The CDR3 has 16 amino acids. In germline, CDR1 is SGHVS, CDR2 FQNEAQ. The V end was cut by 5 bases, the J end by 6 bases, with 20 bases between. The CDR3 DNA follows: TGTGCCAGCAGCGAATCCGGGGCCTTGGGTTTCAATGAGCAGTTCTTC. It translates to CASSESGALGFNEQFF.

The chain is built from TRBV18 and TRBJ1-6; TRBD1 matches at 10 bases. From germline, CDR1 is KGHSH and CDR2 LQKENI. Germline trimming cut 6 bases from V and 10 bases from J; bases unmatched to any gene: 9. The CDR3 totals 15 residues. CDR3 coding DNA: TGTGCCAGCTCCCTTTTCGACAGGGGGCCATCACCCCTCCACTTT. Translation gives CASSLFDRGPSPLHF.

The chain links TRBV7-3 to TRBJ2-2; D remains unclear. The V gene's germline CDR1 is SGHTA and CDR2 FQGTGA. This CDR3 region has 15 residues. The ends were cut back, 5 bases at V and 3 bases at J, with 13 bases in the middle. The CDR3, as DNA: TGTGCCAGCAGCACCTCGGGCCTGGACACCGGGGAGCTGTTTTTT. Translation: CASSTSGLDTGELFF.

The CDR3: CASSPQGANYGYTF. Written as DNA, the CDR3 is TGTGCCAGCTCACCACAGGGGGCTAACTATGGCTACACCTTC. The V call is TRBV18, the J call TRBJ1-2; possibly TRBD1 for D (6 bases). Trimming removed 1 base from V and 0 bases from J, with 6 bases in between. In germline, CDR1 is KGHSH, CDR2 LQKENI. The CDR3 is made up of 14 amino acids.

The CDR3 sequence is CASRESNQPQHF. In DNA, the CDR3 is TGTGCCAGCAGGGAGAGCAATCAGCCCCAGCATTTT. The chain couples TRBV28 to TRBJ1-5; D unresolved. V lost 6 bases and J lost 1, with 4 bases in between. The CDR3 contains 12 residues. In germline, CDR1 is MDHEN, CDR2 SYDVKM.

This clone was detected a few times. The chain has TRBV21-1 and TRBJ2-7; TRBD2 is the table's D call, not checked against the DNA. TRBV21-1 is described as a pseudogene. The CDR3 runs to 17 residues. The CDR3 region is CASSNPGKGEIPHEQYF. CDR3 DNA sequence: TGTGCCAGCAGCAATCCGGGCAAGGGAGAAATCCCCCACGAGCAGTACTTC.

The chain carries TRBV14 and TRBJ2-5; D is perhaps TRBD2 (5 bases). Germline V CDR1 and CDR2: SGHDN, FVKESK. Trimming left V 1 base short and J 0 bases short, with 9 bases between. The CDR3 extends over 15 amino acids. CDR3 amino acids: CASSQAAGNQETQYF. The CDR3 nucleotides read TGTGCCAGCAGCCAAGCAGCCGGGAACCAAGAGACCCAGTACTTC. The whole variable domain, remainder taken from reference TRBV14 and TRBJ2-5, is EAGVTQFPSHSVIEKGQTVTLRCDPISGHDNLYWYRRVMGKEIKFLLHFVKESKQDESGMPNNRFLAERTGGTYSTLKVQPAELEDSGVYFCASSQAAGNQETQYFGPGTRLLVL.

This chain joins TRBV12-5 and TRBJ1-4, with a possible D match to TRBD1 (5 bases). Deletions cut 3 bases from V and 3 bases from J, with 8 bases between. Germline V gene sequence: CDR1 LGHNT, CDR2 FRNRAP. The CDR3 runs to 14 residues. The CDR3: CASGFTGSNEKLFF. The CDR3 DNA is TGTGCTAGTGGTTTTACAGGTTCTAATGAAAAACTGTTTTTT.

CDR3 DNA: TGTGCCAGCAGTAGGGACAGTTTTTCCTACGAGCAGTACTTC. The encoded protein is CASSRDSFSYEQYF. This chain connects TRBV6-5 to TRBJ2-7; 7 bases are a match to TRBD1. The CDR3 has 14 amino acids. With V trimmed by 5 bases and J by 1 base, 5 bases remained unmatched. The germline V gene has CDR1 MNHEY and CDR2 SVGAGI.

The chain has TRBV7-3 and TRBJ2-3; D not certain. Germline CDR1 and CDR2: SGHTA and FQGTGA. The ends were cut back, 5 bases at V and 2 bases at J, with 5 bases in the middle. This CDR3 region has 12 residues. The CDR3 region has the DNA TGTGCCAGCAGCACTGACACAGATACGCAGTATTTT. The encoded protein is CASSTDTDTQYF.

The chain joins TRBV11-2 to TRBJ1-1; TRBD1 matches at 7 bases. J lost 0 bases, V lost 5 bases, and 3 bases had no gene match. Germline-derived CDR1 and CDR2 are SGHAT and FQNNGV. CDR3 length: 14 amino acids. CDR3 sequence (DNA): TGTGCCAGCAGCCAGGGACAGATGAACACTGAAGCTTTCTTT. Encoded protein: CASSQGQMNTEAFF.

V usage is TRBV6-1 and J usage is TRBJ2-5; TRBD2 is a possible D gene (7 bases). This CDR3 has 15 residues. The germline gives CDR1 MNHNS, CDR2 SASEGT. The V end was cut by 6 bases, the J end by 4 bases, with 18 bases between. The DNA of the CDR3 is TGTGCCAGCAGGCCCGAGTGGGGGGGGCGAGAGACCCAGTACTTC. Protein: CASRPEWGGRETQYF.

There are a few counts of this clone. The gene calls are TRBV4-1 and TRBJ2-7; 10 bases align to TRBD1. This CDR3 is built from 18 residues. The trim removed 3 bases at V and 3 bases at J, leaving 14 bases unmatched. The germline V gene encodes CDR1 MGHRA and CDR2 YSYEKL. DNA for the CDR3: TGCGCCAGCAGCCATCGAGATCGGGGGACAGGGGTGGGCTACGAGCAGTACTTC. This translates into CASSHRDRGTGVGYEQYF.

V and J are TRBV5-5 and TRBJ2-1; the D call may be TRBD1 or TRBD2 (5 bases each). This CDR3 spans 16 amino acids. Germline CDR1 reads SGHKS; CDR2 reads YYEKEE (reference sequence). V lost 3 bases to trimming and J lost 3 bases, with 16 bases between them. CDR3 nucleotide sequence: TGTGCCAGCAGCTCCCTTGGGGGAGTGGACTACAATGAGCAGTTCTTC. This translates into CASSSLGGVDYNEQFF.